This T cell receptor (beta chain) was recorded in a study of CD8 T cells in Susac syndrome. It was with random hexamers that roughly 0.45 to 1 ug RNA was reverse transcribed. By means of immunoSEQ multiplex PCR, TCR beta CDR3 spanning 54 Vbeta and 13 Jbeta underwent amplification. TCRdb redid the calling of the immunoSEQ multiplex PCR reads with MiXCR, one entry per CDR3 protein. In the table there are hundreds of thousands of distinct CDR3 sequences, almost 85% of which are singletons. Sequencing was carried out using CD8+ T cells from PBMCs. The sequence was collected from a human donor with multiple sclerosis.

CDR3 sequence: CASSIMPQPNYEQYF. In DNA form, the CDR3 reads TGTGCCAGTAGTATAATGCCGCAGCCCAACTACGAGCAGTACTTC. The J gene is TRBJ2-7, the V gene TRBV19; no definite D call. V lost 2 bases to trimming and J lost 3 bases, with 14 bases between them. Germline CDR1 LNHDA, CDR2 SQIVND (reference sequence). CDR3 length: 15 residues.